Each of the 12 T cell receptor beta chains below was sequenced from the same sample in a study of regulatory T cells in long-lasting Graves disease. Time point here: newly diagnosed GD, antithyroid drugs for less than 3 months. TCR sequences were obtained from RNA taken from PBMCs. To make TCR beta libraries, researchers used iRepertoire HTBI primers and Arm-PCR of CDR3 regions. TCRdb itself ran the multiplex PCR reads through MiXCR, one entry per CDR3 protein. Of 360,000 or so distinct CDR3 sequences in the sample, around 16% are singletons; the top ten hold 20% to 25%. These same records also appear under a second study, on T cells in Graves' hyperthyroidism and ophthalmopathy.

Sample: peripheral blood mononuclear cells (PBMCs), taken at new diagnosis, from a patient treated with antithyroid drugs. The receptor set was obtained from a woman younger than 35 with Graves disease.

This clonotype was observed many times. The chain links TRBV6-7 to TRBJ2-5; possible D gene TRBD1, 5 bases. TRBV6-7 is recorded as an ORF, its role being uncertain. Trimming pared 6 bases from V and 2 bases from J, leaving 16 bases between. This CDR3 has 15 amino acids. The DNA for the CDR3 is TGTGCCAGCAGCGACAACCTTGGGGCACAAGAGACCCAGTACTTC. The encoded protein is CASSDNLGAQETQYF.

This clonotype was recorded many times. This chain uses TRBV5-6 with TRBJ2-2; 10 bases align to TRBD1. This CDR3 is 16 amino acids long. The germline gives CDR1 SGHDT, CDR2 YYEEEE. The junction had 5 bases not matched to a gene; V was cut back by 4 bases and J by 2 bases. CDR3 DNA: TGTGCCAGCAGCAAAGACAGGGGGCGAAACACCGGGGAGCTGTTTTTT. It yields the protein CASSKDRGRNTGELFF. Variable domain in full (rest from reference TRBV5-6 and TRBJ2-2): DAGVTQSPTHLIKTRGQQVTLRCSPKSGHDTVSWYQQALGQGPQFIFQYYEEEERQRGNFPDRFSGHQFPNYSSELNVNALLLGDSALYLCASSKDRGRNTGELFFGEGSRLTVL.

This clonotype was seen only a few times. This chain uses TRBV7-6 with TRBJ2-5, with D maybe TRBD2 (5 bases). With 3 bases removed from V and 2 bases from J, the gap between germline ends came to 16 bases. The germline gives CDR1 SGHVS, CDR2 FNYEAQ. The CDR3 is 16 amino acids. CDR3 residues: CASSLSGGGLQETQYF. The CDR3 nucleotides are TGTGCCAGCAGCTTGTCCGGTGGCGGGCTGCAAGAGACCCAGTACTTC.

This clonotype has at least ten counts. The chain links TRBV12-3 or TRBV12-4 to TRBJ1-2; TRBD1 agrees at 8 bases. This CDR3 is built from 14 residues. The V segment lost 4 bases and the J segment 4 bases; nucleotides outside the gene matches: 5. CDR3 protein: CASSSPGTGYGYTF. For the CDR3, the DNA is TGTGCCAGCAGTTCACCCGGGACAGGCTATGGCTACACCTTC.

This clonotype was counted a single time. This sequence joins TRBV7-2 and TRBJ2-1; 10 bases align to TRBD2. This CDR3 comprises 17 residues. The V and J ends lost 6 bases and 8 bases, in that order; junction bases with no gene match: 16. Germline V gene sequence: CDR1 SGHTA, CDR2 FQGNSA. CDR3 coding DNA: TGTGCCAGCAGAGAAGCTAGCGGGAGTCCCACAATCGATGAGCAGTTCTTC. This gives the protein CASREASGSPTIDEQFF.

This clonotype was counted only a few times. The gene calls are TRBV19 and TRBJ2-5, with D possibly being TRBD1 (5 bases). CDR1 is LNHDA and CDR2 is SQIVND in the germline V gene (reference sequence). Trimming cost V 2 bases and J 2 bases, with 6 bases left between them. The CDR3 contains 13 residues. The CDR3 region has the DNA TGTGCCAGTAGTATACAGGGTCAAGAGACCCAGTACTTC. Translated, it gives CASSIQGQETQYF.

In its sample, this clonotype was seen many times. This sequence joins TRBV11-1 and TRBJ2-3; the D gene is possibly TRBD1 (5 bases). V dropped 5 bases and J dropped 2 bases, with 11 bases sitting between them. Per germline, CDR1 SGHAT and CDR2 FQDESV (reference sequence). The CDR3 has 14 amino acids. The CDR3 spells CASSRDRVTDTQYF. The CDR3, as DNA: TGTGCCAGCAGCCGCGACAGAGTCACAGATACGCAGTATTTT.

At least ten counts were recorded for this clonotype. The chain recombines TRBV4-1 with TRBJ2-7; D is perhaps TRBD1 or TRBD2 (6 bases each). The germline V gene encodes CDR1 MGHRA and CDR2 YSYEKL. The CDR3 length is 15 residues. The V and J ends lost 1 base and 3 bases respectively, with 13 bases between them. The CDR3 DNA is TGCGCCAGCAGCCAAGTCCGGGGGCCCAACTACGAGCAGTACTTC. Protein sequence: CASSQVRGPNYEQYF.

This clonotype occurred a few times. This chain joins TRBV20-1 and TRBJ2-2; D remains unclear. The V gene lost 5 bases and the J gene lost 5 bases, with 18 bases spanning the gap. This CDR3 is 15 amino acids long. Germline values: CDR1 DFQATT, CDR2 SNEGSKA (reference sequence). The CDR3 protein is CSAQDDLWMTGELFF. The DNA of the CDR3 is TGCAGTGCTCAAGACGACCTCTGGATGACCGGGGAGCTGTTTTTT.

For this clonotype: The junction shows a germline mismatch at one end, possibly a read error. This chain uses TRBV25-1 with TRBJ1-1, with D unresolved. The germline CDR1 and CDR2 sequences are MGHDK and SYGVNS. The CDR3 contains 13 residues. CDR3 loop: CAGSGLTHTEAFF. In DNA form, the CDR3 reads TGTGCCGGCAGTGGACTGACGCACACTGAAGCTTTCTTT.

A few counts support this clonotype. V usage is TRBV5-1 and J usage is TRBJ1-6; a weak D match, TRBD1 (6 bases). This CDR3 region has 15 residues. Germline V gene lookup returns CDR1 SGHRS and CDR2 YFSETQ. V shed 0 bases and J shed 9 bases, with 13 bases lying between them. The CDR3 sequence is CASSLERGGLSPLHF. Written as DNA, the CDR3 is TGCGCCAGCAGCTTGGAGAGGGGGGGTCTTTCACCCCTCCACTTT. The full variable domain, completed using reference TRBV5-1 and TRBJ1-6, is KAGVTQTPRYLIKTRGQQVTLSCSPISGHRSVSWYQQTPGQGLQFLFEYFSETQRNKGNFPGRFSGRQFSNSRSEMNVSTLELGDSALYLCASSLERGGLSPLHFGNGTRLTVT.

Regarding this clonotype: It is likely a read error: a sequence one base away is far more abundant. The rearrangement uses TRBV5-6 and TRBJ2-3; TRBD2 agrees at 7 bases. Germline assignment: CDR1 SGHDT and CDR2 YYEEEE. Unmatched junction bases numbered 4, after V lost 3 bases and J lost 0 bases. There are 15 residues in the CDR3. CDR3 DNA sequence: TGTGCCAGCAGCTCGCCGGGGGGAAGCACAGATACGCAGTATTTT. Translated, it gives CASSSPGGSTDTQYF. Drawing the rest from reference TRBV5-6 and TRBJ2-3, the complete variable domain is DAGVTQSPTHLIKTRGQQVTLRCSPKSGHDTVSWYQQALGQGPQFIFQYYEEEERQRGNFPDRFSGHQFPNYSSELNVNALLLGDSALYLCASSSPGGSTDTQYFGPGTRLTVL.